This TCR beta chain stems from a study of T cell responses to AZD1222 COVID-19 vaccine. This table comes from immunoSEQ multiplex PCR, and its TCRdb copy is limited to in-frame clones, with some not included. The data show about 160,000 clones, with roughly 90% seen just once and approximately 4.3% held by the top ten. Germline trimming cut 3 bases from V and 6 bases from J; bases unmatched to any gene: 5. The V gene's germline CDR1 is LNHDA and CDR2 SQIVND (reference sequence). The CDR3 is 15 amino acids. Whole-study results and caveats: Repertoire samples came only from after the peak T cell response. Vaccine-related CD4 TCRs covered spike, predominating at 160-218 and 743-854.

On this clone: Its antigen is unidentified.

The sequence was obtained from an adult who received the AZD1222 COVID-19 vaccine. The V call is TRBV19, the J call TRBJ1-6; 7 bases are a match to TRBD1. The sequences come from peripheral blood, collected 28 days after the second AZD1222 dose. CDR3 nucleotides: TGTGCCAGTAGTATTGGGACAGCCTCTAATTCACCCCTCCACTTT. It codes for CASSIGTASNSPLHF.